This T cell receptor (beta chain) emerged from a study of cytomegalovirus exposure and HLA in healthy donors. Study results and limitations: Clonal expansion, a later analysis showed, was greater in HLA-associated TCR beta chains than in equally common others.

Primers: 60 Vbeta forward and 13 Jbeta reverse. The protocol was immunoSEQ multiplex PCR, while the TCRdb copy is restricted to in-frame clones and leaves out a portion. The sample records about 80,000 clones, approximately 80% being singletons. Turning to this clone: Its antigen is unidentified.

The clonotype comes from a woman aged 50 to 65 in good health and CMV-seropositive. Sequencing was done on a sample of PBMCs.

CDR3: CASSPQLDFTGRFSYEQYF. The CDR3 DNA is TGTGCCAGCTCACCACAGTTGGACTTTACTGGGCGGTTCTCCTACGAGCAGTACTTC. The chain has TRBV18 and TRBJ2-7; possible D gene TRBD2, 5 bases. This CDR3 spans 19 amino acids. V shed 1 base and J shed 0 bases, with 22 bases lying between them. Looked up from germline, CDR1 is KGHSH and CDR2 is LQKENI.